These T cell receptor beta chains were read from a single sample in a study of sequential checkpoint blockade in melanoma. Sequenced by immunoSEQ multiplex PCR; TCRdb stores in-frame clones only, minus some. The table lists more than 10,000 clones, around 82% of them singletons, with approximately 26% in the top ten. The material was CD8+ T cells sorted from blood (inferred from file names), obtained from a patient given nivolumab and ipilimumab in sequence. The receptor source for this set is a human donor with melanoma. Each CDR3 is given with its conserved first and last residue. The D gene is left open where the match is weak. Rows may omit the clone size; those that give it use once, few, many or a size class.

D gene	V gene	clone size	J gene	CDR3 protein	CDR3 DNA
.	TRBV27	.	TRBJ1-2	CASSPDSYGYTF	TGTGCCAGCAGTCCCGACAGCTATGGCTACACCTTC
TRBD1	TRBV7-9	.	TRBJ1-1	CASKSSGQGAAEAFF	TGTGCCAGCAAGTCTAGTGGACAGGGGGCGGCTGAAGCTTTCTTT
.	TRBV7-9	once	TRBJ2-7	CASSFSGEEQYF	TGTGCCAGCAGCTTTTCGGGGGAGGAGCAGTACTTC
.	TRBV15	once	TRBJ2-3	CATSSRLESTDTQYF	TGTGCCACCAGCAGTCGACTAGAGAGCACAGATACGCAGTATTTT
.	TRBV27	.	TRBJ1-5	CASSGGGVNQPQHF	TGTGCCAGCAGTGGGGGGGGCGTCAATCAGCCCCAGCATTTT
TRBD2	TRBV9	.	TRBJ2-1	CASSAPRREGRDEQFF	TGTGCCAGCAGCGCTCCTAGACGGGAGGGCCGCGATGAGCAGTTCTTC
.	TRBV27	.	TRBJ2-1	CASSFRHREHNEQFF	TGTGCCAGCAGTTTTAGACACAGGGAACACAATGAGCAGTTCTTC
.	TRBV21-1	.	TRBJ2-7	CASSPLAGGLGEQYF	TGTGCCAGCAGTCCACTAGCGGGGGGGCTAGGGGAGCAGTACTTC
TRBD1	TRBV9	.	TRBJ1-2	CASSAGQGAYGYTF	TGTGCCAGCAGCGCGGGACAGGGGGCCTATGGCTACACCTTC
TRBD2	TRBV7-9	.	TRBJ2-1	CASSGSGRNNEQFF	TGTGCCAGCAGCGGAAGCGGGAGGAACAATGAGCAGTTCTTC
.	TRBV7-8	.	TRBJ2-5	CASRSGAQGGKTQYF	TGTGCCAGCAGATCTGGGGCGCAGGGTGGGAAGACCCAGTACTTC
TRBD2	TRBV7-9	.	TRBJ2-7	CASTSPGRVSGYEQYF	TGTGCCAGCACCTCGCCCGGGAGGGTGTCGGGCTACGAGCAGTACTTC
.	TRBV9	.	TRBJ2-7	CASSPGHTPRYEQYF	TGTGCCAGCAGCCCGGGACACACCCCGCGATACGAGCAGTACTTC
.	TRBV25-1	.	TRBJ2-1	CASSVSVDEQFF	TGTGCCAGCAGTGTATCGGTCGATGAGCAGTTCTTC
TRBD2	TRBV5-6	.	TRBJ2-1	CASSPGLAGSYNEQFF	TGTGCCAGCAGCCCGGGACTAGCGGGGAGCTACAATGAGCAGTTCTTC